This T cell receptor beta chain emerged from a study of cytomegalovirus exposure and HLA in healthy donors. The CDR3 loop spans 16 amino acids. CDR1 SGHVS and CDR2 FQNEAQ come from the germline V gene. Trimming took off 2 bases at V and 5 bases at J, with 18 bases between the two ends. Primers for the PCR totalled 60 Vbeta and 13 Jbeta. Assay: immunoSEQ multiplex PCR; the TCRdb copy retains only in-frame clones and omits some. The table has about 170,000 clones, around 85% seen once; the top ten hold about 2.5%. V gene TRBV7-8 combines with J gene TRBJ2-5; tentatively, D is TRBD2 (7 bases). The sample was PBMCs. This TCR was sampled from a male donor in good health and CMV-seronegative. In DNA, the CDR3 is TGTGCCAGCAGCTTATTCGGGGGGCCCCGGGGGGAGACCCAGTACTTC. It yields the protein CASSLFGGPRGETQYF. The full variable domain, in which reference TRBV7-8 and TRBJ2-5 provide the parts outside the CDR3, is GAGVSQSPRYKVAKRGQDVALRCDPISGHVSLFWYQQALGQGPEFLTYFQNEAQLDKSGLPSDRFFAERPEGSVSTLKIQRTQQEDSAVYLCASSLFGGPRGETQYFGPGTRLLVL.